The 26 T cell receptor beta chains below were found in one sample sequenced in a study of shared T cell receptors in the human thymus. The method was immunoSEQ multiplex PCR; TCRdb's version includes in-frame clones alone and lacks a portion of them. The table has 650,000 to 950,000 clones, 70% to 90% seen once. The same sample was also studied in work on human thymus T cells.

The source material was thymocytes. These receptors came from a girl under three years old with a congenital heart defect.

The chain couples TRBV10-3 to TRBJ1-2; D is possibly TRBD1 (5 bases). The CDR3 covers 14 residues. Germline-derived CDR1 and CDR2 are ENHRY and SYGVKD. V was clipped by 10 bases and J by 6 bases, with 21 bases between them. CDR3 sequence reads: CATLGGDPSHGYTF. The CDR3 DNA follows: TGTGCCACTCTGGGCGGGGACCCCTCCCATGGCTACACCTTC.

The chain couples TRBV25-1 to TRBJ2-1; 12 nucleotides match TRBD2. CDR1 is MGHDK and CDR2 is SYGVNS in the germline V gene. Trimming at V came to 4 bases and at J to 9 bases, leaving 10 bases not matched to a gene. This CDR3 comprises 16 residues. The CDR3 reads CASSATSGGTVCEQFF. CDR3 coding DNA: TGTGCCAGCAGTGCCACTAGCGGGGGGACCGTGTGTGAGCAGTTCTTC.

V gene TRBV28 combines with J gene TRBJ2-1; 7 bases match TRBD2. The length of the CDR3 is 14 residues. V gave up 7 bases and J gave up 0 bases; unmatched junction bases: 3. The germline gives CDR1 MDHEN, CDR2 SYDVKM. The chain's CDR3 is CASIGTNSYNEQFF. DNA for the CDR3: TGTGCCAGCATCGGGACTAACTCCTACAATGAGCAGTTCTTC.

V is TRBV19 and J is TRBJ1-4; a possible D gene is TRBD1 (6 bases). V was pared by 6 bases and J by 4 bases, with 15 bases between. This CDR3 comprises 15 residues. Germline CDR1 and CDR2: LNHDA and SQIVND (reference sequence). The DNA for the CDR3 is TGTGCCAGTAGGCCCCTAGGACAGCGTAATGAAAAACTGTTTTTT. This encodes CASRPLGQRNEKLFF.

The rearrangement joins TRBV6-5 to TRBJ2-7; tentatively, D is TRBD2 (5 bases). V lost 0 bases and J lost 2, with 11 bases in between. This CDR3 has 15 amino acids. Per germline, CDR1 MNHEY and CDR2 SVGAGI. The CDR3 region is CASSYSSGSAYEQYF. In DNA form, the CDR3 reads TGTGCCAGCAGTTACTCGAGCGGTAGCGCCTACGAGCAGTACTTC.

The gene calls are TRBV7-9 and TRBJ2-7; 12 nucleotides align to TRBD1. The CDR3 runs to 16 residues. From germline, CDR1 is SEHNR and CDR2 FQNEAQ (reference sequence). The J segment lost 2 bases and the V segment lost 5 bases, leaving 7 bases of the junction unmatched. The CDR3 DNA follows: TGTGCCAGCAGCCCGAACAGGGACAGGGGGCCCTACGAGCAGTACTTC. Its protein is CASSPNRDRGPYEQYF.

This sequence joins TRBV7-2 and TRBJ2-7, with TRBD2 identical over 12 bases. CDR1 is SGHTA, CDR2 FQGNSA, per germline. CDR3 length: 16 residues. Trimming at V came to 1 base and at J to 6 bases, leaving 7 bases not matched to a gene. The CDR3 DNA reads TGTGCCAGCAGCTTAGAAACTAGCGGGGGGTTTTCCGAGCAGTACTTC. Protein: CASSLETSGGFSEQYF.

V gene TRBV10-3 combines with J gene TRBJ2-5, with a weak D call TRBD2 (6 bases). V lost 3 bases to trimming and J lost 4 bases, with 12 bases between them. Germline CDR1 is ENHRY and CDR2 is SYGVKD. CDR3 length equals 14 residues. CDR3 protein: CAISDVAGGETQYF. CDR3 bases: TGTGCCATCAGTGATGTCGCCGGGGGAGAGACCCAGTACTTC.

The chain joins TRBV6-1 to TRBJ1-3; D gene ambiguous. The V and J ends lost 4 bases and 0 bases respectively, with 10 bases between them. Germline loops: CDR1 MNHNS, CDR2 SASEGT. The CDR3 runs 15 residues. The CDR3 reads CASSGPGSSGNTIYF. CDR3 in DNA: TGTGCCAGCAGTGGGCCGGGGAGCTCTGGAAACACCATATATTTT.

CDR3 region: CASNPGQSTYEQYF. The DNA for the CDR3 is TGTGCCAGCAATCCGGGACAGTCTACCTACGAGCAGTACTTC. The J gene is TRBJ2-7, the V gene TRBV6-1, with 7 bases identical to TRBD1. The CDR3 length is 14 residues. Trimming cost V 7 bases and J 2 bases; bases outside gene matches: 8. Germline V gene lookup returns CDR1 MNHNS and CDR2 SASEGT.

The V gene is TRBV6-5, the J gene TRBJ2-5; 10 bases are shared with TRBD2. J gave up 3 bases and V 6 bases, and 7 bases lay outside the gene matches. The CDR3 totals 15 residues. The V gene's germline CDR1 is MNHEY and CDR2 SVGAGI. The CDR3, as DNA: TGTGCCAGCAGCTTAAGACTAGCGGGCGAAGAGACCCAGTACTTC. Translating it yields CASSLRLAGEETQYF.

The rearrangement links TRBV5-3 to TRBJ1-5, with a possible D match to TRBD1 (6 bases). TRBV5-3 is known as an ORF, though its function is uncertain. CDR3 length equals 18 residues. The V end was cut by 2 bases, the J end by 0 bases, with 18 bases between. CDR3 coding DNA: TGTGCCAGAAGCTTTTCACAGGGTCCTCATTATAGCAATCAGCCCCAGCATTTT. Translated: CARSFSQGPHYSNQPQHF.

The chain uses TRBV7-8 and TRBJ1-2, with a weak D call TRBD1 (5 bases). The germline V and J ends were trimmed by 5 bases and 0 bases, with 13 bases remaining between them. Germline CDR1 SGHVS, CDR2 FQNEAQ. This CDR3 is 15 amino acids long. The CDR3 spells CASSGGGGPNYGYTF. The CDR3, as DNA: TGTGCCAGCAGCGGTGGCGGGGGTCCTAACTATGGCTACACCTTC.

The chain uses TRBV7-2 and TRBJ2-5; weak D call: TRBD2 (7 bases). The CDR3 totals 15 residues. Trimming left V 5 bases short and J 0 bases short, with 13 bases between. Germline V gene data show CDR1 as SGHTA and CDR2 as FQGNSA. The CDR3 DNA sequence: TGTGCCAGCAGCCCAAGGGGGGGGAACCAAGAGACCCAGTACTTC. Translated, it gives CASSPRGGNQETQYF.

The chain has TRBV19 and TRBJ2-3; 16 bases line up with TRBD2. From germline, CDR1 is LNHDA and CDR2 SQIVND (reference sequence). J was trimmed by 4 bases and V by 4 bases; bases with no gene match: 8. There are 18 residues in the CDR3. CDR3 sequence: CASSTLGTSGGEPDTQYF. CDR3 nucleotides: TGTGCCAGTAGTACCTTAGGGACTAGCGGGGGGGAGCCAGATACGCAGTATTTT.

This chain joins TRBV5-4 and TRBJ1-1, with D maybe TRBD1 (5 bases). The germline gives CDR1 SGHNT, CDR2 YYREEE (reference sequence). This CDR3 comprises 17 residues. Trimming cost V 3 bases and J 1 base, with 19 bases left between them. The CDR3: CASSSKDTHEANTEAFF. Here the CDR3 DNA reads TGTGCCAGCAGCTCTAAGGACACGCATGAGGCGAACACTGAAGCTTTCTTT.

The V and J genes are TRBV19 and TRBJ2-7; TRBD1 might be the D (6 bases). Germline V CDR1 and CDR2: LNHDA, SQIVND (reference sequence). CDR3 size: 13 residues. The V and J ends lost 4 bases and 3 bases respectively, with 10 bases between them. CDR3 in amino acids: CASSKQGDYEQYF. CDR3 bases: TGTGCCAGTAGTAAACAGGGCGACTACGAGCAGTACTTC.

This clone was counted a single time. The chain has TRBV7-2 and TRBJ2-2, with D perhaps TRBD2 (5 bases). The CDR3 has 17 residues. The ends were cut back, 1 base at V and 7 bases at J, with 19 bases in the middle. From germline, CDR1 is SGHTA and CDR2 FQGNSA. The CDR3, as DNA: TGTGCCAGCAGCTTAGAAAATTTCCGGGGTAGTGACGGGGAGCTGTTTTTT. Its protein product is CASSLENFRGSDGELFF.

This chain uses TRBV2 with TRBJ2-5, with 9 bases matching TRBD2. The length of the CDR3 is 17 residues. Germline lookup yields CDR1 SNHLY and CDR2 FYNNEI. The trim removed 7 bases at V and 1 base at J, leaving 13 bases unmatched. The CDR3 loop reads CASTAEKAGGVQETQYF. The CDR3 DNA is TGTGCCAGCACCGCCGAGAAGGCGGGGGGGGTCCAAGAGACCCAGTACTTC.

This clone was seen a single time. In DNA, the CDR3 is TGCGCCAGCAGCTTGGATGGGGGCACATACAATGAGCAGTTCTTC. Translated, it gives CASSLDGGTYNEQFF. The V gene is TRBV5-1, the J gene TRBJ2-1, with D possibly being TRBD1 (6 bases). Trimming shortened V by 0 bases and J by 4 bases, and 11 bases separated the two germline ends. The CDR3 is 15 residues long. Per germline, CDR1 SGHRS and CDR2 YFSETQ.

The V gene is TRBV29-1, the J gene TRBJ2-7, with D possibly TRBD1 on 6 matching bases. The V end lost 1 base, the J end lost 3 bases, and 13 bases lay between the germline ends. Germline V gene sequence: CDR1 SQVTM, CDR2 ANQGSEA. CDR3 length: 14 amino acids. DNA of the CDR3: TGCAGCGTTGAAGTCGTGGGGACACACTACGAGCAGTACTTC. Its translation: CSVEVVGTHYEQYF.

The chain uses TRBV11-1 and TRBJ2-1; no clear D. The CDR3 totals 12 residues. Germline-derived CDR1 and CDR2 are SGHAT and FQDESV (reference sequence). The V gene lost 5 bases and the J gene lost 8 bases, with 10 bases spanning the gap. CDR3 bases: TGTGCCAGCAGCCCCAGATTCTATGAGCAGTTCTTC. Its translation: CASSPRFYEQFF.

The genes are TRBV7-8 and TRBJ1-1, with unresolved D. This CDR3 contains 16 residues. Trimming removed 1 base at V and 3 bases at J, with 15 bases between. Germline loops: CDR1 SGHVS, CDR2 FQNEAQ. In DNA, the CDR3 is TGTGCCAGCAGCTTAGAGGTAACCCCACGGGACACTGAAGCTTTCTTT. Translated: CASSLEVTPRDTEAFF.

This clone is a singleton in its sample. This chain joins TRBV4-1 and TRBJ1-4; tentative D call: TRBD1 (5 bases). The V gene's germline CDR1 is MGHRA and CDR2 YSYEKL. The CDR3 has 18 amino acids. V was pared by 2 bases and J by 8 bases, with 24 bases between. The CDR3 sequence: CASSQRKRGFGLGEKLFF. The CDR3 region has the DNA TGCGCCAGCAGCCAACGTAAACGGGGGTTCGGCTTGGGGGAAAAACTGTTTTTT.

A word on this clone: Other DNA sequences in this sample translate to the same CDR3. The chain has TRBV30 and TRBJ1-1; TRBD1 might be the D (5 bases). Deletions cut 2 bases from V and 3 bases from J, with 10 bases between. Germline V lookup: CDR1 GTSNPN, CDR2 SVGIG (reference sequence). This CDR3 spans 13 amino acids. The CDR3 DNA is TGTGCCTGGAGTTTCAGGGTGGACACTGAAGCTTTCTTT. Its translation: CAWSFRVDTEAFF.

There are a few counts of this clone. The genes are TRBV7-2 and TRBJ2-7; 8 nucleotides agree with TRBD1. CDR1 and CDR2 from the germline V gene are SGHTA and FQGNSA. The trim removed 1 base at V and 2 bases at J, leaving 16 bases unmatched. The CDR3 is made up of 19 amino acids. CDR3 bases: TGTGCCAGCAGCTTAGTGGGGATCAACCGGGACAGGATAACCTACGAGCAGTACTTC. Residues: CASSLVGINRDRITYEQYF.